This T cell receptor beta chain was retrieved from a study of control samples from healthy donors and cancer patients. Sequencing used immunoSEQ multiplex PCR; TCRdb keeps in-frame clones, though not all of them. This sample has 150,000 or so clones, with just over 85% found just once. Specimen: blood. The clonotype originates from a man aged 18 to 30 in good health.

CDR3: CASSTGHSTGELFF. CDR3 DNA sequence: TGTGCCAGCAGCACGGGACATTCCACCGGGGAGCTGTTTTTT. The chain carries TRBV7-8 and TRBJ2-2; D possibly corresponds to TRBD1 (6 bases). Trimming took off 5 bases at V and 4 bases at J, with 11 bases between the two ends. The CDR3 length is 14 residues. Germline CDR1 SGHVS, CDR2 FQNEAQ.